These 23 T cell receptor beta chains were sequenced from one sample in a study of blood T cell repertoires in COVID-19. Measured with immunoSEQ multiplex PCR; TCRdb has only the in-frame clones, and not every one. The data show around 67,000 clones, 91% seen once. The material sequenced was peripheral blood. The receptors were sampled from a human donor in a cohort sampled during active COVID-19.

In this sample, this clone turned up once. The chain recombines TRBV27 with TRBJ1-5, with 7 bases aligning to TRBD1. With V trimmed by 8 bases and J by 6 bases, 4 bases remained unmatched. Germline V gene data show CDR1 as MNHEY and CDR2 as SMNVEV (reference sequence). The CDR3 is made up of 12 amino acids. The CDR3 region has the DNA TGTGCCAGCCGGACAGGCATTCAGCCCCAGCATTTT. Its protein is CASRTGIQPQHF.

The chain uses TRBV5-1 and TRBJ1-4; 11 bases align to TRBD1. Germline CDR1 SGHRS, CDR2 YFSETQ. This CDR3 is 15 amino acids long. J was trimmed by 7 bases and V by 4 bases; bases with no gene match: 6. CDR3: CASSLGGQGVEKLFF. CDR3 nucleotides: TGCGCCAGCAGCCTGGGGGGACAGGGGGTTGAAAAACTGTTTTTT.

CDR3 coding DNA: TGTGCCAGCAGTTACACAGGGGAAGTCGGTGGCTACACCTTC. Encoded protein: CASSYTGEVGGYTF. This chain joins TRBV6-5 and TRBJ1-2; 7 nucleotides align to TRBD1. Germline values: CDR1 MNHEY, CDR2 SVGAGI. V shed 2 bases and J 7 bases; nucleotides not matched to a gene: 7. There are 14 residues in the CDR3.

The chain has TRBV9 and TRBJ2-2; 7 bases line up with TRBD2. The V gene's germline CDR1 is SGDLS and CDR2 YYNGEE. The CDR3 extends over 18 amino acids. V was pared by 4 bases and J by 0 bases, with 12 bases of the junction left unmatched. The CDR3 here is CASSPRRGDDANTGELFF. CDR3 coding DNA: TGTGCCAGCAGCCCCAGACGGGGGGATGACGCGAACACCGGGGAGCTGTTTTTT.

The CDR3 DNA follows: TGTGCCAGCAGCCCGCGGACAGGGGGCATGAGCGAGCAGTACTTC. Its translation: CASSPRTGGMSEQYF. The chain uses TRBV3-1 (or the pseudogene TRBV3-2) and TRBJ2-7; 11 nucleotides agree with TRBD1. Germline V gives CDR1 LGHDT, CDR2 YNNKEL (reference sequence). V shed 4 bases and J 6 bases; nucleotides not matched to a gene: 8. The CDR3 consists of 15 residues.

The rearrangement links TRBV5-4 to TRBJ2-5; TRBD2 agrees at 7 bases. CDR1 is SGHNT and CDR2 is YYREEE in the germline V gene (reference sequence). V trimming: 4 bases; J trimming: 1 base; junction bases outside the gene matches: 10. This CDR3 spans 16 amino acids. CDR3 residues: CASSRYQRGFQETQYF. CDR3 coding DNA: TGTGCCAGCAGCCGCTACCAGCGGGGTTTCCAAGAGACCCAGTACTTC.

This clone was counted a single time. V and J are TRBV3-1 (or the pseudogene TRBV3-2) and TRBJ1-1, with 8 nucleotides matching TRBD1. Per germline, CDR1 LGHDT and CDR2 YNNKEL (reference sequence). CDR3 length: 15 residues. Germline trimming cut 5 bases from V and 4 bases from J; bases unmatched to any gene: 9. The CDR3 here is CASSFRRTGITEAFF. CDR3 nucleotides: TGTGCCAGCAGCTTTCGACGGACAGGGATCACTGAAGCTTTCTTT.

This chain links TRBV27 with TRBJ2-7; maybe TRBD2 (7 bases). Trimming took off 5 bases at V and 2 bases at J, with 16 bases between the two ends. The CDR3 extends over 15 amino acids. The V gene's germline CDR1 is MNHEY and CDR2 SMNVEV (reference sequence). CDR3 nucleotides: TGTGCCAGCAGTCCCAGGGTGGGGGGGCCCTACGAGCAGTACTTC. Translating it yields CASSPRVGGPYEQYF.

The V and J genes are TRBV19 and TRBJ1-2, with 10 bases identical to TRBD1. Per the germline V gene, CDR1 is LNHDA and CDR2 is SQIVND (reference sequence). The CDR3 has 15 amino acids. The junction had 6 bases not matched to a gene; V was cut back by 4 bases and J by 4 bases. CDR3 nucleotide sequence: TGTGCCAGTAGTACCTGGACAGGGGGAAGCTATGGCTACACCTTC. Residues: CASSTWTGGSYGYTF.

The V and J genes are TRBV9 and TRBJ2-7; 10 bases agree with TRBD2. Per the germline V gene, CDR1 is SGDLS and CDR2 is YYNGEE. This CDR3 is built from 15 residues. V shed 4 bases, J shed 0 bases, and the junction held 4 bases outside the gene matches. CDR3 in amino acids: CASSTSGGDSYEQYF. CDR3 nucleotide sequence: TGTGCCAGCAGCACCAGCGGGGGGGACTCCTACGAGCAGTACTTC.

For the CDR3, the DNA is TGTGCCAGCTCACCAAGGGTAGGGGGATTCATGAACACTGAAGCTTTCTTT. Amino acid sequence: CASSPRVGGFMNTEAFF. The chain joins TRBV18 to TRBJ1-1, with D tentatively TRBD1 (6 bases). Trimming stripped 2 bases from V and 0 bases from J, with 16 bases between. The V gene's germline CDR1 is KGHSH and CDR2 LQKENI. The CDR3 consists of 17 residues.

This clone was seen only once. The J gene is TRBJ2-6, the V gene TRBV28, with 8 bases identical to TRBD2. The J segment lost 4 bases and the V segment lost 4 bases, leaving 9 bases of the junction unmatched. This CDR3 has 17 amino acids. From germline, CDR1 is MDHEN and CDR2 SYDVKM. CDR3 DNA sequence: TGTGCCAGCAGTTCCCCTCCGGGGGGGCCGGGGGCCAACGTCCTGACTTTC. Translated: CASSSPPGGPGANVLTF.

The CDR3 spells CATSRTTYEQYF. CDR3 nucleotide sequence: TGTGCCACCAGCAGAACTACCTACGAGCAGTACTTC. The gene calls are TRBV15 and TRBJ2-7; unclear D gene. The CDR3 spans 12 residues. V was pared by 2 bases and J by 2 bases, with 4 bases between. Germline V lookup: CDR1 LNHNV, CDR2 YYDKDF (reference sequence).

The gene calls are TRBV29-1 and TRBJ2-7, with 7 bases aligning to TRBD1. Germline assignment: CDR1 SQVTM and CDR2 ANQGSEA. The CDR3 length is 14 residues. Trimming took 0 bases from V and 9 from J; bases not matched to a gene: 11. The DNA of the CDR3 is TGCAGCGTTGAAGATCCAGGACAGGCGCCAAGGCAGTACTTC. This encodes CSVEDPGQAPRQYF.

The V call is TRBV19, the J call TRBJ1-1, with D possibly matching TRBD1 (5 bases). CDR1 is LNHDA and CDR2 is SQIVND in the germline V gene (reference sequence). The CDR3 is 13 amino acids. Trimming left V 3 bases short and J 3 bases short, with 8 bases between. The CDR3 loop reads CASSIKGDTEAFF. DNA of the CDR3: TGTGCCAGTAGTATTAAAGGGGACACTGAAGCTTTCTTT.

CDR3 in amino acids: CASSFLPPIGSLRAEQYF. The CDR3, as DNA: TGTGCCAGCAGCTTCCTACCCCCCATTGGCAGCTTGCGGGCCGAGCAGTACTTC. The V call is TRBV11-2, the J call TRBJ2-7; D is possibly TRBD2 (5 bases). Germline assignment: CDR1 SGHAT and CDR2 FQNNGV. Trimming shortened V by 3 bases and J by 6 bases, and 27 bases separated the two germline ends. The CDR3 sequence is 18 residues long. Based on the CDR3 plus reference TRBV11-2 and TRBJ2-7, the full variable domain is EAGVAQSPRYKIIEKRQSVAFWCNPISGHATLYWYQQILGQGPKLLIQFQNNGVVDDSQLPKDRFSAERLKGVDSTLKIQPAKLEDSAVYLCASSFLPPIGSLRAEQYFGPGTRLTVT.

This chain uses TRBV21-1 with TRBJ2-7; the table's D call, TRBD1, has no DNA check behind it. TRBV21-1 is noted as a pseudogene. The CDR3 is 20 amino acids. The CDR3, as DNA: TGTGCCAGCAGCAAAGCGTTCAGGGATTTAGGACAGGGGACTTCCTACGAGCAGTACTTC. Translated, it gives CASSKAFRDLGQGTSYEQYF.

The chain uses TRBV27 and TRBJ2-7, with a tentative D call TRBD2 (6 bases). Germline-derived CDR1 and CDR2 are MNHEY and SMNVEV (reference sequence). Trimming cost V 7 bases and J 12 bases, with 16 bases left between them. The CDR3 loop spans 11 amino acids. CDR3 amino acids: CASNGGRGWYF. The DNA for the CDR3 is TGTGCCAGCAACGGGGGTAGGGGATGGTACTTC.

The chain employs TRBV18 and TRBJ1-2; D is unclear. The CDR3 runs 15 residues. Germline-derived CDR1 and CDR2 are KGHSH and LQKENI. V was cut by 3 bases and J by 0 bases, with 11 bases left in between. The CDR3 DNA reads as TGTGCCAGCTCACCGCGGCCGGCGACTAACTATGGCTACACCTTC. It specifies CASSPRPATNYGYTF.

The rearrangement joins TRBV2 to TRBJ1-2, with TRBD1 matching 9 bases. The germline CDR1 and CDR2 sequences are SNHLY and FYNNEI. V trimming: 9 bases; J trimming: 6 bases; junction bases outside the gene matches: 20. The CDR3 covers 17 residues. The CDR3 bases are TGTGCCAGGAAGAGAGGGGGACAGGGCTCAGGGGTCGATGGCTACACCTTC. Its translation: CARKRGGQGSGVDGYTF.

The chain recombines TRBV11-2 with TRBJ1-2, with a weak D call TRBD1 (6 bases). The V and J ends lost 5 bases and 2 bases respectively, with 18 bases between them. CDR1 is SGHAT, CDR2 FQNNGV, per germline. The CDR3 has 16 amino acids. The CDR3 DNA reads TGTGCCAGCAGCGCCGGTCGGGGGGCAGGAAACTATGGCTACACCTTC. Encoded protein: CASSAGRGAGNYGYTF.

The chain is built from TRBV18 and TRBJ2-3; 12 nucleotides agree with TRBD2. V dropped 3 bases and J dropped 0; count of bases not matched to a gene: 4. This CDR3 has 17 amino acids. Germline V CDR1 and CDR2: KGHSH, LQKENI. The CDR3: CASSPPTSGGSTDTQYF. For the CDR3, the DNA is TGTGCCAGCTCACCTCCAACTAGCGGGGGGAGCACAGATACGCAGTATTTT.

J is TRBJ1-6 and V is TRBV27; 9 nucleotides align to TRBD1. CDR3 length: 15 residues. V lost 1 base, J lost 6 bases, and 1 base stayed unmatched. From germline, CDR1 is MNHEY and CDR2 SMNVEV (reference sequence). The CDR3 protein is CASSLWDRANSPLHF. The CDR3 DNA sequence: TGTGCCAGCAGTTTATGGGACAGGGCTAATTCACCCCTCCACTTT.